A single sample gave rise to the 5 T cell receptor beta chains below, sequenced in a study of T-cell reconstitution after alpha-beta-depleted transplantation in children. The authors prepared the TCRbeta library with unique molecular identifiers. TCRdb reprocessed the PCR reads via MiXCR and lists one record per CDR3 protein. The data hold around 800,000 distinct CDR3 sequences, with less than 20% observed a single time. The sample here was PBMCs, mostly from graft donor cells, taken 360 days after TCRalphabeta/CD19-depleted stem cell transplant. The origin of the receptors is a male patient aged 10 to 17 who had a stem cell transplant for acute lymphoblastic leukemia, so the T cells may come from the graft donor.

In this sample, this clonotype turned up a few times. The J gene is TRBJ1-4, the V gene TRBV5-1; possibly TRBD1 for D (6 bases). Trimming removed 2 bases from V and 7 bases from J, with 15 bases in between. CDR3 length: 15 residues. Germline CDR1 is SGHRS and CDR2 is YFSETQ. In nucleotides, the CDR3 is TGCGCCAGCAGCTTCGGGACACCCGGAGGTGAAAAACTGTTTTTT. It translates to CASSFGTPGGEKLFF.

This clonotype was found a few times. The CDR3, as DNA: TGTGCCATCAGCGCTTGGGACCAAGAGACCCAGTACTTC. It codes for CAISAWDQETQYF. This chain connects TRBV10-3 to TRBJ2-5; D not certain. CDR1 ENHRY and CDR2 SYGVKD come from the germline V gene. The CDR3 spans 13 residues. V gave up 6 bases and J gave up 0 bases, with 8 bases separating them.

The chain couples TRBV12-3 or TRBV12-4 to TRBJ2-3, with a weak D call TRBD2 (6 bases). This CDR3 is built from 15 residues. Trimming removed 3 bases at V and 2 bases at J, with 12 bases between. The CDR3 DNA sequence: TGTGCCAGCAGTTTCTGGACTATCTTCACAGATACGCAGTATTTT. Its protein is CASSFWTIFTDTQYF.

This clonotype turned up a few times. V is TRBV7-9 and J is TRBJ2-7; possible D gene TRBD2, 7 bases. CDR3 size: 15 residues. The germline V gene encodes CDR1 SEHNR and CDR2 FQNEAQ (reference sequence). Trimming pared 6 bases from V and 4 bases from J, leaving 19 bases between. CDR3 amino acids: CASSLGGGTGYEQYF. The CDR3 nucleotides are TGTGCCAGCAGTCTAGGGGGGGGCACTGGGTACGAGCAGTACTTC.

The V gene is TRBV5-1, the J gene TRBJ2-1, with TRBD1 matching over 10 bases. Trimming cost V 4 bases and J 2 bases; bases outside gene matches: 6. The CDR3 covers 16 residues. Germline V gene data show CDR1 as SGHRS and CDR2 as YFSETQ. The CDR3 nucleotides are TGCGCCAGCAGCCCGACAGGGGGCGCCCCCTACAATGAGCAGTTCTTC. Protein: CASSPTGGAPYNEQFF.